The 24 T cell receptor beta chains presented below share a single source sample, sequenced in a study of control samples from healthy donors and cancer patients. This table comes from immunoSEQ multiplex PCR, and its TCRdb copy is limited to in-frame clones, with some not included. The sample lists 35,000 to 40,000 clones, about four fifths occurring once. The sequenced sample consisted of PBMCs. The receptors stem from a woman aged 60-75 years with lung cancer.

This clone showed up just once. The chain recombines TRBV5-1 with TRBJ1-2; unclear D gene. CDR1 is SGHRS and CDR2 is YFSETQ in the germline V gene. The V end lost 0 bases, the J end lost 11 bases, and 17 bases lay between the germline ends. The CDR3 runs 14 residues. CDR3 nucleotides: TGCGCCAGCAGCTTGGATCCGACGCCTGCCCGATACACCTTC. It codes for CASSLDPTPARYTF. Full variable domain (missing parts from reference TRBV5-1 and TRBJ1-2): KAGVTQTPRYLIKTRGQQVTLSCSPISGHRSVSWYQQTPGQGLQFLFEYFSETQRNKGNFPGRFSGRQFSNSRSEMNVSTLELGDSALYLCASSLDPTPARYTFGSGTRLTVV.

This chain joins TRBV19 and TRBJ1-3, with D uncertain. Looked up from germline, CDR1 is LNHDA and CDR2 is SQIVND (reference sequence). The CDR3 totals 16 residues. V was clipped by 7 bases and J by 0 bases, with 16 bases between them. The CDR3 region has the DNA TGTGCCAGTACCATAGCAGAAGGTCTCTCTGGAAACACCATATATTTT. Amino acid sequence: CASTIAEGLSGNTIYF.

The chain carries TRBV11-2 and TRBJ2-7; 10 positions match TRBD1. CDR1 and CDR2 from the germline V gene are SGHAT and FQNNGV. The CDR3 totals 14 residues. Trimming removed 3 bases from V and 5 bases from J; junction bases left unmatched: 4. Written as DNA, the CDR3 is TGTGCCAGCAGCTTCGGGACAGGGGTACACGAGCAGTACTTC. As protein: CASSFGTGVHEQYF.

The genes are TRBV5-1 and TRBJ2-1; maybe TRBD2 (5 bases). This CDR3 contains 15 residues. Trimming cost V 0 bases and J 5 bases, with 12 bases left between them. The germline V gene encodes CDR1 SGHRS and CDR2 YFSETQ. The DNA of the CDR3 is TGCGCCAGCAGCTTGGAAAGTAGCGAACACAATGAGCAGTTCTTC. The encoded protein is CASSLESSEHNEQFF.

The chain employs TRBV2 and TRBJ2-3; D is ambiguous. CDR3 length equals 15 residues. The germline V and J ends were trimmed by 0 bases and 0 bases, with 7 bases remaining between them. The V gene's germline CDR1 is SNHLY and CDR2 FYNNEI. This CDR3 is CASSEAPYSTDTQYF. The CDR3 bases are TGTGCCAGCAGTGAAGCGCCTTATAGCACAGATACGCAGTATTTT.

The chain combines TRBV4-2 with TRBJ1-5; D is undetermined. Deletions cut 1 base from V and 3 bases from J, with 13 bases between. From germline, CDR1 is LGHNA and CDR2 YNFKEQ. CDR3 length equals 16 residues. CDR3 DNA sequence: TGTGCCAGCAGCCAAGGGAATTCCAGGACCAATCAGCCCCAGCATTTT. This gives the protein CASSQGNSRTNQPQHF.

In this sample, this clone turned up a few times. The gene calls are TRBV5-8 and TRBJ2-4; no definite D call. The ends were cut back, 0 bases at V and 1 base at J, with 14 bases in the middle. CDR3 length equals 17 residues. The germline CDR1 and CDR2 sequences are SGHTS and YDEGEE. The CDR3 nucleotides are TGTGCCAGCAGCTTGGTCAGAACACCCGGGGCCAAAAACATTCAGTACTTC. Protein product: CASSLVRTPGAKNIQYF.

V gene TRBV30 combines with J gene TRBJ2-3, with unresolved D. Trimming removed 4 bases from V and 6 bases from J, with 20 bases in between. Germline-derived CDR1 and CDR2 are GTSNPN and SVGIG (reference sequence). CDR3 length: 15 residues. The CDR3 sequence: CAWTKQIVPGDTQYF. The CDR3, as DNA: TGTGCCTGGACGAAACAGATTGTCCCTGGGGATACGCAGTATTTT.

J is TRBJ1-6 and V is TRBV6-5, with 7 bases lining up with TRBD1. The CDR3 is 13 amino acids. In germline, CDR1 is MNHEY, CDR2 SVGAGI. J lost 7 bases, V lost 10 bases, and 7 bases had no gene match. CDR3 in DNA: TGTGCCACCCTCCGGGACAGAAATTCACCCCTCCACTTT. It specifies CATLRDRNSPLHF.

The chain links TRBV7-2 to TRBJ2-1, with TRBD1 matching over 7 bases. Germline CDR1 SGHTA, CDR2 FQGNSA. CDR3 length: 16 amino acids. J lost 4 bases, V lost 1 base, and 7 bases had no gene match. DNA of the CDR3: TGTGCCAGCAGCTTAGGAGGGGGCGGGTCTTACAATGAGCAGTTCTTC. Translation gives CASSLGGGGSYNEQFF.

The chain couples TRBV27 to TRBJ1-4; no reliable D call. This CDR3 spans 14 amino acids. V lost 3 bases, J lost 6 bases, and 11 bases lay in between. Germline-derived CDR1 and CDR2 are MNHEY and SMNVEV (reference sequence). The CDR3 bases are TGTGCCAGCAGTTTGGGTAGGGCTGATGAAAAACTGTTTTTT. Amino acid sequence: CASSLGRADEKLFF.

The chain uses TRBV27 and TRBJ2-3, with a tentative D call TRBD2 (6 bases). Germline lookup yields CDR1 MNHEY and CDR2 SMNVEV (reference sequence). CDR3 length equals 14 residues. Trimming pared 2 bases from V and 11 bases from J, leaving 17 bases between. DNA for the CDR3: TGTGCCAGCAGTTTAGGAGGGGAGGTCCTTTTGCAGTATTTT. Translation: CASSLGGEVLLQYF.

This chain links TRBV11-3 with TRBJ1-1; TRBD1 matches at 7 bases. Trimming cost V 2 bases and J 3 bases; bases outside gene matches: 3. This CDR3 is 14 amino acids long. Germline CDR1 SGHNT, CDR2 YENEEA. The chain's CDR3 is CASSLTGEYTEAFF. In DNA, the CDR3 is TGTGCCAGCAGCTTAACAGGGGAATACACTGAAGCTTTCTTT.

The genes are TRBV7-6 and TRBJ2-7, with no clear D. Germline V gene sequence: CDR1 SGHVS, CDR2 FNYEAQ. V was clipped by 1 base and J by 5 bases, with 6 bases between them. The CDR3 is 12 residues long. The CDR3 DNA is TGTGCCAGCAGCTTAGTTCAGCACGAGCAGTACTTC. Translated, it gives CASSLVQHEQYF.

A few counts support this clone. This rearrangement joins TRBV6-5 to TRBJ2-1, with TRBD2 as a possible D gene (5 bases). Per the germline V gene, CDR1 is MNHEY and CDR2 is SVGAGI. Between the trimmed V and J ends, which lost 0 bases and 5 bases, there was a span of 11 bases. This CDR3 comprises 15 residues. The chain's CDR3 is CASSYSEGSHNEQFF. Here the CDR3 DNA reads TGTGCCAGCAGTTACTCTGAGGGAAGCCACAATGAGCAGTTCTTC.

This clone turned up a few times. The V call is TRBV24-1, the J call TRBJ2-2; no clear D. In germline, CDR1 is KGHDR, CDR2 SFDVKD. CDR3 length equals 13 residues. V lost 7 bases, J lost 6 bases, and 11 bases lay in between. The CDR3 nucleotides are TGTGCCACCAGGGGTGGATCAGCCGGGGAGCTGTTTTTT. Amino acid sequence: CATRGGSAGELFF.

The CDR3 region has the DNA TGTGCCAGCAGCCAGACCACAATTACTAGCGGTACCTACAATGAGCAGTTCTTC. Residues: CASSQTTITSGTYNEQFF. The chain joins TRBV7-9 to TRBJ2-1, with 8 positions matching TRBD2. The CDR3 has 18 residues. The germline V gene encodes CDR1 SEHNR and CDR2 FQNEAQ (reference sequence). Losses at the gene ends were 5 bases for V and 2 bases for J; bases not matched to a gene: 14.

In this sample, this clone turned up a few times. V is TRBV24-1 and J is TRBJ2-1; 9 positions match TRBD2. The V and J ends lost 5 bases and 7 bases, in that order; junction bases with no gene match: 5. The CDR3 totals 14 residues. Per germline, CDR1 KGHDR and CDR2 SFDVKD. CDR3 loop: CATSGSSGANEQFF. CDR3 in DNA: TGTGCCACCAGTGGATCTAGCGGGGCTAATGAGCAGTTCTTC.

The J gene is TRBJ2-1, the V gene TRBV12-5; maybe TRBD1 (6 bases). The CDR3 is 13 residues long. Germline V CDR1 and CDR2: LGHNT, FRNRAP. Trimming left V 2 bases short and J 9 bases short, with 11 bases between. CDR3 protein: CASGLYGQTEQFF. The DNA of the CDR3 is TGTGCTAGTGGTTTGTACGGACAGACTGAGCAGTTCTTC.

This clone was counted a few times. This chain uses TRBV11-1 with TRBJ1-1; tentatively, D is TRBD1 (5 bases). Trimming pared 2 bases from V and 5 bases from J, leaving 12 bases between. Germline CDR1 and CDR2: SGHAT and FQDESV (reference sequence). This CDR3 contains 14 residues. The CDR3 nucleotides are TGTGCCAGCAGCTTACAGGGATTCCTGACTGAAGCTTTCTTT. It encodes CASSLQGFLTEAFF. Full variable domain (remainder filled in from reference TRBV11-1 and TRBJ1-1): EAEVAQSPRYKITEKSQAVAFWCDPISGHATLYWYRQILGQGPELLVQFQDESVVDDSQLPKDRFSAERLKGVDSTLKIQPAELGDSAMYLCASSLQGFLTEAFFGQGTRLTVV.

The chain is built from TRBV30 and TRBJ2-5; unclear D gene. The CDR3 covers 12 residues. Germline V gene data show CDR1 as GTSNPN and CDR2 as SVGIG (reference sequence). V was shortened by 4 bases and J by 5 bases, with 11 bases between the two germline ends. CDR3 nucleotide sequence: TGTGCCTGGAAAGGGTCCGGGGAGACCCAGTACTTC. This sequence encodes CAWKGSGETQYF.

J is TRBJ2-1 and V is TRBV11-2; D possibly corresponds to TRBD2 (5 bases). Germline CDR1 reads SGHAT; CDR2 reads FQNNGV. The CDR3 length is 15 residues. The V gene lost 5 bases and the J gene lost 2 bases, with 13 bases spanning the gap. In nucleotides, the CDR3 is TGTGCCAGCAGCCCAGGACTGACCACCTACAATGAGCAGTTCTTC. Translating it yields CASSPGLTTYNEQFF. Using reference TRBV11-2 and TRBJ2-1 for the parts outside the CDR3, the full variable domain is EAGVAQSPRYKIIEKRQSVAFWCNPISGHATLYWYQQILGQGPKLLIQFQNNGVVDDSQLPKDRFSAERLKGVDSTLKIQPAKLEDSAVYLCASSPGLTTYNEQFFGPGTRLTVL.

CDR3 loop: CASSASVAETQYF. DNA of the CDR3: TGTGCCAGCTCAGCTAGCGTGGCAGAGACCCAGTACTTC. The chain combines TRBV18 with TRBJ2-5, with D perhaps matching TRBD2 (6 bases). The CDR3 runs 13 residues. CDR1 and CDR2 from the germline V gene are KGHSH and LQKENI. V gave up 5 bases and J gave up 4 bases, with 11 bases separating them.

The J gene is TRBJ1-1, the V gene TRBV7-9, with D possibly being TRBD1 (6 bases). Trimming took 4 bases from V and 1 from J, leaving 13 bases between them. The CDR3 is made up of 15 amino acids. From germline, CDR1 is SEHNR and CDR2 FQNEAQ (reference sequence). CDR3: CASSSMGQRNTEAFF. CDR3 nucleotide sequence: TGTGCCAGCAGCTCCATGGGACAACGGAACACTGAAGCTTTCTTT.